This T cell receptor beta chain was sequenced for a study of early T cells in non-severe SARS-CoV-2 infection (dated by TCRdb to the early 2020s). Regarding the study in general: TCR sequencing used bulk RNA from unsorted whole blood, so alpha and beta chains could not be paired. What the study reported, not specific to this receptor: VDJdb matching was skewed toward anti-spike CD8 responses, so virus-specific expansions were likely underestimated and private and CD4 specificities were missed.

The study was a case-control design nested within a healthcare worker cohort in London, UK, with weekly nasopharyngeal swab PCR tests and blood sampling. Between 23 and 31 March 2020, the week of the UK lockdown, healthcare workers were enrolled and then followed up weekly for as long as 16 weeks. Trimming costs V 4 bases and J 0 bases, and their ends lie 18 bases apart. For CDR1 and CDR2, the germline V gene lists SGHRS and YFSETQ. The CDR3 starts with the cysteine, ends with the phenylalanine, and has 17 residues. Left in the record is the CDR3 DNA by itself, 51 bases read in frame from the first base. As regards this clonotype: Its antigen is unknown. The record has no base qualities; no much larger clone is one base away.

Library creation used 5' RACE. This sample was sequenced with a NextSeq 500. Unique molecular identifiers were attached to individual cDNA molecules in the TCR library protocol so that sequencing error and PCR bias could be corrected. Both TCR alpha and beta chains were sequenced, and tight co-correlation was observed between alpha and beta sequence abundances in each sample. The original pipeline was this. V gene, J gene and CDR3 annotation of TCR sequences was performed with Decombinator V4. TCRs were defined as expanded if a significant change between any two time points was detected under a Poisson model with p below 0.0001. TCR abundances were normalised to the total number of TCRs sequenced per sample and were expressed as counts per million. TRAV1-2 paired with TRAJ12, TRAJ20 or TRAJ33 defined MAIT TCRs, while TRAV10 paired with TRAJ18 defined iNKT TCRs. VDJdb, accessed 1 November 2021, was searched for CMV, EBV and SARS-CoV-2 annotated TCRs, with TCRs annotated for multiple antigens excluded. Starting from the raw public reads, TCRdb applied fastp trimming at Q25, assembled clones with MiXCR and retained in-frame beta chains. CDR3 protein duplicates are merged, each entry listing the most common genes and DNA. V and J calls and clone size were set by TCRdb, not the authors. This sample gives about 21,000 distinct CDR3 sequences in total; around 5.8% of them show up just once. The top ten constitute around 15% of the sample.

The sample in question was whole blood, obtained at baseline. This TCR was sampled from an adult who was a healthcare worker with PCR-confirmed SARS-CoV-2 infection or an uninfected control (not recorded which). This chain joins TRBV5-1 to TRBJ2-3; a weak D assignment points to TRBD2 (7 bases agree). The nucleotide sequence is given as TGCGCCAGCAGCCCACTAGATCGGGGGGCTAGCACAGATACGCAGTATTTT. Its translation reads: CASSPLDRGASTDTQYF.